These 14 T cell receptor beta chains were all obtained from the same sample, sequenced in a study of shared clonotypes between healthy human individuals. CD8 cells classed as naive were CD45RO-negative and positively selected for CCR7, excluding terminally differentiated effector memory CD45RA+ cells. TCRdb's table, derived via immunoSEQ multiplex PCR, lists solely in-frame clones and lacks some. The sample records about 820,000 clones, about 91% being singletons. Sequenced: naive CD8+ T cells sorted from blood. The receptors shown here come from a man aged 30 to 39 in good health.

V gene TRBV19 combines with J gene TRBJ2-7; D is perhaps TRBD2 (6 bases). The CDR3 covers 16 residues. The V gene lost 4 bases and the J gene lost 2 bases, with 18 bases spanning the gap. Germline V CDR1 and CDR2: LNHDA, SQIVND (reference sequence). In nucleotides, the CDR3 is TGTGCCAGTAGTACGACTCTCACGGGAGTCACCTACGAGCAGTACTTC. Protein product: CASSTTLTGVTYEQYF.

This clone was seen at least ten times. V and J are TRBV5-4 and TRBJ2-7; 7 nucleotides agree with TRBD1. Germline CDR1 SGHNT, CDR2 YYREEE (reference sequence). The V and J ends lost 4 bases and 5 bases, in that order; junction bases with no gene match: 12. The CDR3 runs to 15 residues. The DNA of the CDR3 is TGTGCCAGCAGCCCCACGTTGGGACAGATAGACGAGCAGTACTTC. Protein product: CASSPTLGQIDEQYF.

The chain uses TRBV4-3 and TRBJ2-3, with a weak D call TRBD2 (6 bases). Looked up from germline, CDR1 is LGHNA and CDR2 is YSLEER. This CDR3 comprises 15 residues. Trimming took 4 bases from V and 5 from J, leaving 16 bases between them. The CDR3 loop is CASSPRGGNGDTQYF. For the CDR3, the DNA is TGCGCCAGCAGCCCCCGCGGCGGGAACGGAGATACGCAGTATTTT.

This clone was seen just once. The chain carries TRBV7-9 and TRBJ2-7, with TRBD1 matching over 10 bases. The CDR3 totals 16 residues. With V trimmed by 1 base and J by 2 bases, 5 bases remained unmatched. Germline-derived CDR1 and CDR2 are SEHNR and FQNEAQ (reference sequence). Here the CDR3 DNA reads TGTGCCAGCAGCTTAGTTGGGACAGGGGTCACCTACGAGCAGTACTTC. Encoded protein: CASSLVGTGVTYEQYF.

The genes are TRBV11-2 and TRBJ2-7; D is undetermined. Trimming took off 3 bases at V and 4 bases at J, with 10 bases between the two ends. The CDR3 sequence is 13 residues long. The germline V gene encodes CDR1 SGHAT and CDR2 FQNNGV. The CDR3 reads CASSLGRKYEQYF. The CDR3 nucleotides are TGTGCCAGCAGCTTGGGCAGAAAGTACGAGCAGTACTTC.

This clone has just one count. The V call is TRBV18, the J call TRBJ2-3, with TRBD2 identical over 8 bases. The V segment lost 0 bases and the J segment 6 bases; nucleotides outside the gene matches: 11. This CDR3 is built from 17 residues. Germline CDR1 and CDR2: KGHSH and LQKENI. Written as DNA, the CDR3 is TGTGCCAGCTCACCACCGGCTAGCGGGCACCTAAGGGATACGCAGTATTTT. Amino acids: CASSPPASGHLRDTQYF. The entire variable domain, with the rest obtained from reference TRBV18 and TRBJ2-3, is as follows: NAGVMQNPRHLVRRRGQEARLRCSPMKGHSHVYWYRQLPEEGLKFMVYLQKENIIDESGMPKERFSAEFPKEGPSILRIQQVVRGDSAAYFCASSPPASGHLRDTQYFGPGTRLTVL.

CDR3 region: CASSLTPSGSFREQFF. Here the CDR3 DNA reads TGTGCCAGCAGCTTAACCCCTAGCGGGAGTTTTCGTGAGCAGTTCTTC. This chain uses TRBV7-3 with TRBJ2-1, with TRBD2 matching 10 bases. With 0 bases clipped from V and 9 bases from J, the junction kept 8 bases outside the gene matches. Germline V lookup: CDR1 SGHTA, CDR2 FQGTGA. This CDR3 contains 16 residues.

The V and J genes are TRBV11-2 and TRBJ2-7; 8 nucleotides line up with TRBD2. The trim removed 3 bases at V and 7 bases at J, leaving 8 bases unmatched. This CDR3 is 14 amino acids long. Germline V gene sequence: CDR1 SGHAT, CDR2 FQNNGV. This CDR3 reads CASSFPGGPGEQYF. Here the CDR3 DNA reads TGTGCCAGCAGCTTTCCGGGAGGGCCGGGGGAGCAGTACTTC.

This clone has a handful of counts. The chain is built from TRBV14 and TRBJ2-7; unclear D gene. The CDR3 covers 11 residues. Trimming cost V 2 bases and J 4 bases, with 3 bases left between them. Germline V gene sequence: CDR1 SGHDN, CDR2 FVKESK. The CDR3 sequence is CASSQWYEQYF. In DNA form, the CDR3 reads TGTGCCAGCAGCCAATGGTACGAGCAGTACTTC.

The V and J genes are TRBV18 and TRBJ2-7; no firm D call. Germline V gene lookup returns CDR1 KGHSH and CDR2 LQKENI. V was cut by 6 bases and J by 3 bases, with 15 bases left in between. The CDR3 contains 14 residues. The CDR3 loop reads CASSPGSANYEQYF. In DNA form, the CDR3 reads TGTGCCAGCTCGCCCGGGTCGGCAAACTACGAGCAGTACTTC. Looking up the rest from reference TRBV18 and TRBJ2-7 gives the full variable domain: NAGVMQNPRHLVRRRGQEARLRCSPMKGHSHVYWYRQLPEEGLKFMVYLQKENIIDESGMPKERFSAEFPKEGPSILRIQQVVRGDSAAYFCASSPGSANYEQYFGPGTRLTVT.

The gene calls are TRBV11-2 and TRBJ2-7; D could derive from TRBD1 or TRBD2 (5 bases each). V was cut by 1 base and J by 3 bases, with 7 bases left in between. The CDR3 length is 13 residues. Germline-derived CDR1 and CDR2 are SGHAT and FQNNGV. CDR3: CASSLGDGYEQYF. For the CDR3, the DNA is TGTGCCAGCAGCTTAGGGGACGGCTACGAGCAGTACTTC.

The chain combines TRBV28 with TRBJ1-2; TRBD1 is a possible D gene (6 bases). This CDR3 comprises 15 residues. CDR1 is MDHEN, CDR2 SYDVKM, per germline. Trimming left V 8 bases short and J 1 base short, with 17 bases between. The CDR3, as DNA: TGTGCCAGCGCAACACCGGGACAACTTAACTATGGCTACACCTTC. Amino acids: CASATPGQLNYGYTF.

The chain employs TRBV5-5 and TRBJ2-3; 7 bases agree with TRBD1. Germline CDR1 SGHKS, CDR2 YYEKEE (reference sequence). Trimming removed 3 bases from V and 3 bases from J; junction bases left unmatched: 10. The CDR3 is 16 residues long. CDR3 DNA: TGTGCCAGCAGCTCAGGCTTGACAGGGTCTACAGATACGCAGTATTTT. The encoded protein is CASSSGLTGSTDTQYF. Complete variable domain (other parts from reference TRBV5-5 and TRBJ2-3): DAGVTQSPTHLIKTRGQQVTLRCSPISGHKSVSWYQQVLGQGPQFIFQYYEKEERGRGNFPDRFSARQFPNYSSELNVNALLLGDSALYLCASSSGLTGSTDTQYFGPGTRLTVL.

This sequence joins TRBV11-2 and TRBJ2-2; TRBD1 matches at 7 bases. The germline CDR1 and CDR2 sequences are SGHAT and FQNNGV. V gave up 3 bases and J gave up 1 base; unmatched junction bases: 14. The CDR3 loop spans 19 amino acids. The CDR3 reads CASSFFEDRAGQNTGELFF. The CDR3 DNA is TGTGCCAGCAGCTTCTTTGAAGACAGGGCAGGGCAGAACACCGGGGAGCTGTTTTTT.